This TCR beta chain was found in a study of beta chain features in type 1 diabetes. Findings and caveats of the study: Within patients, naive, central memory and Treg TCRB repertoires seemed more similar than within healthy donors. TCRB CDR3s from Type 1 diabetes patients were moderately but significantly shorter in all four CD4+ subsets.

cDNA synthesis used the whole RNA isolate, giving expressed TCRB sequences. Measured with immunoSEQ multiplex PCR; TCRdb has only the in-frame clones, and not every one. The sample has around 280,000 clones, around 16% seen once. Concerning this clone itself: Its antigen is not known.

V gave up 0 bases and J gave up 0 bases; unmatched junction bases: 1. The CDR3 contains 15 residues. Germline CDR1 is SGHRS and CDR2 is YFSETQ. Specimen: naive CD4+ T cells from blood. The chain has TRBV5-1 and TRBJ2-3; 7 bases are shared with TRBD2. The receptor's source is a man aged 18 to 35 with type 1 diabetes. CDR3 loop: CASSLGDYSTDTQYF. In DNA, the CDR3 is TGCGCCAGCAGCTTGGGGGACTATAGCACAGATACGCAGTATTTT.